The 20 T cell receptor beta chains given below trace back to one sample, sequenced in a study of spatial heterogeneity in lung cancer. The time point here: sample taken at primary tumor resection. TCRdb independently ran MiXCR on the 5' RACE reads; one entry per CDR3 protein. The top ten clones hold 45% of a sample with about 12,000 distinct CDR3 sequences, less than 4.5% of them seen once. Sequencing was performed on PBMCs, taken at surgery. Source of these receptors: a male donor with early-stage non-small cell lung cancer.

With respect to this clonotype: This sequence may be a read error, since a much larger clone differs from it by one base. The chain has TRBV20-1 and TRBJ2-3; D gene uncertain. Germline CDR1 reads DFQATT; CDR2 reads SNEGSKA (reference sequence). CDR3 length equals 12 residues. The CDR3 loop is CCAARGTDTQYF. CDR3 in DNA: TGCTGTGCGGCCCGTGGCACAGATACGCAGTATTTT.

Many counts were recorded for this clonotype. The rearrangement links TRBV30 to TRBJ2-3; D remains unclear. The CDR3 length is 11 residues. V lost 3 bases and J lost 4, with 5 bases in between. Germline values: CDR1 GTSNPN, CDR2 SVGIG (reference sequence). The CDR3 DNA sequence: TGTGCCTGGAGCAGGTCAGATACGCAGTATTTT. Residues: CAWSRSDTQYF.

This clonotype was seen a few times. This rearrangement joins TRBV5-1 to TRBJ2-1; D uncertain. In germline, CDR1 is SGHRS, CDR2 YFSETQ. The germline V and J ends were trimmed by 0 bases and 1 base, with 5 bases remaining between them. The CDR3 spans 14 residues. DNA for the CDR3: TGCGCCAGCAGCTTGGGGGGATCCTACAATGAGCAGTTCTTC. It codes for CASSLGGSYNEQFF.

This clonotype showed up many times. The rearrangement links TRBV10-3 to TRBJ2-2; 7 bases line up with TRBD2. From germline, CDR1 is ENHRY and CDR2 SYGVKD. CDR3 size: 14 residues. The trim removed 8 bases at V and 2 bases at J, leaving 5 bases unmatched. In DNA form, the CDR3 reads TGTGCCATCCGGACTAGGACTAACACCGGGGAGCTGTTTTTT. Amino acid sequence: CAIRTRTNTGELFF.

This clonotype has at least ten counts. This sequence joins TRBV20-1 and TRBJ2-2; the D gene is possibly TRBD1 (6 bases). V was clipped by 5 bases and J by 5 bases, with 12 bases between them. CDR1 and CDR2 from the germline V gene are DFQATT and SNEGSKA (reference sequence). The CDR3 is made up of 13 amino acids. The CDR3 loop is CSARDTATGELFF. CDR3 nucleotide sequence: TGCAGTGCTCGGGACACCGCAACCGGGGAGCTGTTTTTT.

This clonotype was observed many times. V is TRBV20-1 and J is TRBJ2-1; unclear D gene. The CDR3 contains 13 residues. Germline assignment: CDR1 DFQATT and CDR2 SNEGSKA (reference sequence). The germline V and J ends were trimmed by 5 bases and 6 bases, with 14 bases remaining between them. CDR3 nucleotide sequence: TGCAGTGCTCCCAACTCTTTGGGCAATGAGCAGTTCTTC. This codes for CSAPNSLGNEQFF.

This clonotype was picked up many times. This chain links TRBV7-8 with TRBJ2-6, with D unclear. The germline CDR1 and CDR2 sequences are SGHVS and FQNEAQ. With 2 bases removed from V and 0 bases from J, the gap between germline ends came to 11 bases. This CDR3 comprises 17 residues. The CDR3 spells CASSLIAYLSGANVLTF. In DNA form, the CDR3 reads TGTGCCAGCAGCTTAATTGCGTATCTCTCTGGGGCCAACGTCCTGACTTTC.

The chain couples TRBV5-1 to TRBJ2-1; D gene ambiguous. Trimming stripped 0 bases from V and 7 bases from J, with 14 bases between. The CDR3 contains 15 residues. From germline, CDR1 is SGHRS and CDR2 YFSETQ. The CDR3 is CASSLGPSPLNEQFF. The CDR3 DNA reads as TGCGCCAGCAGCTTGGGGCCCTCCCCTTTGAATGAGCAGTTCTTC. The variable domain in full, with the rest retrieved from reference TRBV5-1 and TRBJ2-1, is KAGVTQTPRYLIKTRGQQVTLSCSPISGHRSVSWYQQTPGQGLQFLFEYFSETQRNKGNFPGRFSGRQFSNSRSEMNVSTLELGDSALYLCASSLGPSPLNEQFFGPGTRLTVL.

This clonotype was counted at least ten times. The chain links TRBV20-1 to TRBJ1-5; 7 bases align to TRBD1. CDR3 length equals 14 residues. Unmatched junction bases numbered 8, after V lost 6 bases and J lost 3 bases. CDR1 and CDR2 from the germline V gene are DFQATT and SNEGSKA (reference sequence). The CDR3 reads CSAPSTGPNQPQHF. CDR3 nucleotides: TGCAGTGCCCCGTCGACAGGGCCCAATCAGCCCCAGCATTTT.

This clonotype was picked up a small number of times. The chain recombines TRBV6-5 with TRBJ2-3; D remains unclear. The germline V and J ends were trimmed by 2 bases and 3 bases, with 9 bases remaining between them. The CDR3 length is 14 residues. CDR1 is MNHEY, CDR2 SVGAGI, per germline. For the CDR3, the DNA is TGTGCCAGCAGTTACCTCCGCCAGACAGATACGCAGTATTTT. Amino acid sequence: CASSYLRQTDTQYF.

This clonotype was found many times. The rearrangement joins TRBV4-3 to TRBJ2-3; 9 nucleotides line up with TRBD2. CDR1 and CDR2 from the germline V gene are LGHNA and YSLEER. The CDR3 sequence is 15 residues long. J gave up 2 bases and V 4 bases, and 4 bases lay outside the gene matches. Here the CDR3 DNA reads TGCGCCAGCAGCCGGGGACTAGCCATCACAGATACGCAGTATTTT. It specifies CASSRGLAITDTQYF.

This clonotype was seen many times. DNA for the CDR3: TGCGCCAGCAGCTTATCCGGGACAGGGCCCTACGAGCAGTACTTC. This gives the protein CASSLSGTGPYEQYF. This chain connects TRBV5-1 to TRBJ2-7, with TRBD1 matching 9 bases. J gave up 2 bases and V 2 bases, and 5 bases lay outside the gene matches. Germline V gene sequence: CDR1 SGHRS, CDR2 YFSETQ. This CDR3 is built from 15 residues.

This clonotype was detected ten times or more. The chain carries TRBV29-1 and TRBJ2-7, with 7 positions matching TRBD2. Germline V lookup: CDR1 SQVTM, CDR2 ANQGSEA. J lost 4 bases, V lost 7 bases, and 22 bases had no gene match. The CDR3 sequence is 17 residues long. This chain's CDR3 is CSAKLGRREPGGYEQYF. For the CDR3, the DNA is TGCAGCGCGAAACTCGGCCGGAGGGAGCCGGGGGGTTACGAGCAGTACTTC.

The sample holds many counts of this clonotype. The CDR3 region is CASSSWTGTGYTF. CDR3 nucleotide sequence: TGTGCCAGCAGTTCATGGACAGGGACTGGCTACACCTTC. The V gene is TRBV27, the J gene TRBJ1-2; TRBD1 agrees at 8 bases. CDR1 and CDR2 (germline): MNHEY, SMNVEV (reference sequence). There are 13 residues in the CDR3. Trimming at V came to 4 bases and at J to 7 bases, leaving 5 bases not matched to a gene.

This clonotype was seen many times. The chain combines TRBV28 with TRBJ1-2; 9 bases are a match to TRBD1. Per the germline V gene, CDR1 is MDHEN and CDR2 is SYDVKM. This CDR3 comprises 14 residues. Trimming at V came to 2 bases and at J to 6 bases, leaving 4 bases not matched to a gene. In DNA form, the CDR3 reads TGTGCCAGCAGTTTACCGGGACAGGGCCATGGCTACACCTTC. Protein product: CASSLPGQGHGYTF.

This clonotype was seen ten or more times. This chain uses TRBV29-1 with TRBJ2-5; the match to TRBD1 covers 8 bases. Germline lookup yields CDR1 SQVTM and CDR2 ANQGSEA. V lost 2 bases to trimming and J lost 0 bases; unmatched junction nucleotides: 2. The CDR3 totals 14 residues. CDR3 sequence: CSVERTGHQETQYF. The CDR3 DNA follows: TGCAGCGTTGAAAGGACAGGGCACCAAGAGACCCAGTACTTC.

In its sample, this clonotype was seen many times. This chain connects TRBV20-1 to TRBJ1-3, with D unresolved. CDR1 and CDR2 (germline): DFQATT, SNEGSKA (reference sequence). V lost 5 bases and J lost 4, with 6 bases in between. This CDR3 is 11 amino acids long. CDR3 nucleotide sequence: TGCAGTGCTCGGAGAGGAAACACCATATATTTT. This sequence encodes CSARRGNTIYF.

This clonotype has a count of ten or more. The chain carries TRBV20-1 and TRBJ1-5, with D unresolved. This CDR3 has 15 amino acids. Per the germline V gene, CDR1 is DFQATT and CDR2 is SNEGSKA (reference sequence). Trimming shortened V by 6 bases and J by 3 bases, and 18 bases separated the two germline ends. The CDR3 DNA is TGCAGTGCAAAGACCACCGGGAGTCACAATCAGCCCCAGCATTTT. This gives the protein CSAKTTGSHNQPQHF.

This clonotype occurred many times. The chain recombines TRBV20-1 with TRBJ2-6; D is undetermined. Trimming shortened V by 6 bases and J by 0 bases, and 15 bases separated the two germline ends. The CDR3 consists of 16 residues. Germline V CDR1 and CDR2: DFQATT, SNEGSKA (reference sequence). CDR3 nucleotides: TGCAGTGCCAAGATCGACGTACCCTCTGGGGCCAACGTCCTGACTTTC. Encoded protein: CSAKIDVPSGANVLTF.

This clonotype was counted many times. The J gene is TRBJ2-1, the V gene TRBV5-1, with a possible D match to TRBD2 (5 bases). CDR1 is SGHRS and CDR2 is YFSETQ in the germline V gene. Trimming pared 0 bases from V and 0 bases from J, leaving 10 bases between. This CDR3 region has 16 residues. The CDR3 DNA sequence: TGCGCCAGCAGCTTGGCCGGAGCGGCCTCCTACAATGAGCAGTTCTTC. Encoded protein: CASSLAGAASYNEQFF.